The clone carrying this TCR beta chain has more than one count but fewer than ten. This record belongs to a study of T cells after yellow fever vaccination. Germline V gene data show CDR1 as SEHNR and CDR2 as FQNEAQ (reference sequence). The junction had 11 bases not matched to a gene; V was cut back by 7 bases and J by 5 bases. CDR3 length: 15 residues. TCRdb processed the 5' RACE reads anew with MiXCR; each CDR3 protein has one entry. The table records just over 250,000 distinct CDR3 sequences, roughly 4.8% of them present only once. The gene calls are TRBV7-9 and TRBJ2-5; 9 bases are a match to TRBD1. The sequence came from a man aged 18 to 35 who received the YFV17D yellow fever vaccine. The specimen comprised CD4+ T cells sorted from PBMCs, sampled on the day of the yellow fever booster vaccination. This CDR3 reads CASTRTGGTHETQYF. The CDR3 region has the DNA TGTGCCAGCACCCGCACAGGGGGCACCCACGAGACCCAGTACTTC. Drawing the rest from reference TRBV7-9 and TRBJ2-5, the complete variable domain is DTGVSQNPRHKITKRGQNVTFRCDPISEHNRLYWYRQTLGQGPEFLTYFQNEAQLEKSRLLSDRFSAERPKGSFSTLEIQRTEQGDSAMYLCASTRTGGTHETQYFGPGTRLLVL.